The rows below give T cell receptor beta chains drawn from one sample of a study of early T cells in non-severe SARS-CoV-2 infection. From the 5' RACE reads, TCRdb called clonotypes with MiXCR, one entry per CDR3 protein. The table has about 110,000 distinct CDR3 sequences, 10% to 15% seen once; the top ten hold less than 4.5%. This material consisted of whole blood, taken at baseline. These receptor sequences come from an adult who was a healthcare worker with PCR-confirmed SARS-CoV-2 infection or an uninfected control (not recorded which). Each CDR3 is given with its conserved first and last residue. D genes are given only for firm matches. Only part of the rows carry a size: once, few, many, or a class if the clone is expanded.

.	TRBV12-5	15	few	TRBJ1-5	TGTGCTAGTGCCATCAGGGCGTTAAACAATCAGCCCCAGCATTTT	CASAIRALNNQPQHF
.	TRBV5-1	14	.	TRBJ2-1	TGCGCCAGCAGCTTGGAGACAAATTACAATGAGCAGTTCTTC	CASSLETNYNEQFF
.	TRBV19	15	.	TRBJ1-5	TGTGCCAGTAGTATTCAGGGGAGGGGCAATCAGCCCCAGCATTTT	CASSIQGRGNQPQHF
.	TRBV7-9	15	.	TRBJ1-4	TGTGCCAGCAGCTTAGGCGGACGGACAAGGGAAAAACTGTTTTTT	CASSLGGRTREKLFF
.	TRBV28	11	.	TRBJ1-1	TGTGCCAGCAGTGGCACCCGGGGGGCTTTCTTT	CASSGTRGAFF
TRBD2	TRBV10-3	13	.	TRBJ2-1	TGTGCCACGGGACTAGCGGTTTACAATGAGCAGTTCTTC	CATGLAVYNEQFF
.	TRBV6-5	15	few	TRBJ2-4	TGTGCCAGCAGTTACGAAGGGGTAGGCAAAAACATTCAGTACTTC	CASSYEGVGKNIQYF
.	TRBV18	14	few	TRBJ1-1	TGTGCCAGCTCAACAAACCCGCGAACAGGCCGAGCTTTCTTT	CASSTNPRTGRAFF
.	TRBV10-3	14	.	TRBJ1-1	TGTGCCATCAGTACGGACGGGAGGGGGACTGAAGCTTTCTTT	CAISTDGRGTEAFF
.	TRBV19	11	few	TRBJ2-1	TGTGCCAGTAGGTGGGAGAGTGAGCAGTTCTTC	CASRWESEQFF
.	TRBV29-1	11	.	TRBJ2-1	TGCAGCGCCGATACGGGAAGGGAGCAGTTCTTC	CSADTGREQFF
.	TRBV6-5	15	.	TRBJ2-1	TGTGCCAGCAGTTACTCGAGTGGGGCCTACAATGAGCAGTTCTTC	CASSYSSGAYNEQFF
.	TRBV10-2	14	.	TRBJ1-5	TGCGCCAGCAGTGAGGGAAGGGGCAATCAGCCCCAGCATTTT	CASSEGRGNQPQHF
.	TRBV20-1	14	few	TRBJ2-5	TGCAGTGCTAGATCCAGGAGACCTCAAGAGACCCAGTACTTC	CSARSRRPQETQYF
.	TRBV27	15	few	TRBJ1-2	TGTGCCAGCAGTTTTTGGGCAGGGGAAGTAAGGGGCTACACCTTC	CASSFWAGEVRGYTF
TRBD1	TRBV6-1	16	.	TRBJ2-3	TGTGCCAGCAGTGTCCCCAGGGGACAGGGGACAGATACGCAGTATTTT	CASSVPRGQGTDTQYF
.	TRBV14	17	.	TRBJ2-1	TGTGCCAGCAGCCAAGATATTGGGACTCTGGTGAGCAATGAGCAGTTCTTC	CASSQDIGTLVSNEQFF
TRBD1	TRBV18	16	.	TRBJ1-6	TGTGCCAGCTCCCTACAGGGGGCAGGAGGTAATTCACCCCTCCACTTT	CASSLQGAGGNSPLHF
TRBD1	TRBV5-1	13	many	TRBJ2-7	TGCGCCAGCACGCCGGACAGGGGCTACGAGCAGTACTTC	CASTPDRGYEQYF
.	TRBV28	13	few	TRBJ2-7	TGTGCCAGCAGTTTAAGGACATTCTACGAGCAGTACTTC	CASSLRTFYEQYF
TRBD1	TRBV5-6	16	few	TRBJ2-3	TGTGCCAGCAGCTTGAAACAGGGGCCCTACACAGATACGCAGTATTTT	CASSLKQGPYTDTQYF
.	TRBV12-5	16	.	TRBJ1-1	TGTGCTAGTGCCCCCGGGACAAACCTCCGGAACACTGAAGCTTTCTTT	CASAPGTNLRNTEAFF
TRBD2	TRBV14	16	.	TRBJ2-3	TGTGCCAGCAGCCAGGTCGGGAGCGGGGGGGCCGATACGCAGTATTTT	CASSQVGSGGADTQYF
TRBD1	TRBV7-9	15	many	TRBJ1-2	TGTGCCAGCAGCGGTTGGGACAGGCTTGTCGATGGCTACACCTTC	CASSGWDRLVDGYTF
.	TRBV29-1	11	.	TRBJ1-2	TGCAGCGTTTCCAGGGGCTATGGCTACACCTTC	CSVSRGYGYTF
.	TRBV5-1	15	few	TRBJ2-5	TGCGCCAGCAGCCCATTACAGGGTTCCCAAGAGACCCAGTACTTC	CASSPLQGSQETQYF
.	TRBV28	13	.	TRBJ1-1	TGTGCCACCCTCTCCCCGGGGGACACTGAAGCTTTCTTT	CATLSPGDTEAFF
TRBD1	TRBV6-6	15	many	TRBJ1-6	TGTGCCAGCAGTGGGGGACAGGGTAGACCTTCACCCCTCCACTTT	CASSGGQGRPSPLHF
TRBD1	TRBV20-1	14	.	TRBJ1-1	TGCAGTGCTAGACGGACAGGGTCGCGCACTGAAGCTTTCTTT	CSARRTGSRTEAFF
.	TRBV29-1	14	few	TRBJ1-2	TGCAGCGTCGGGGGCTCACTTACTAACTATGGCTACACCTTC	CSVGGSLTNYGYTF
TRBD2	TRBV20-1	16	few	TRBJ2-3	TGCAGTGCTCAAGGGTGGACTAGCGGGAACCCAGATACGCAGTATTTT	CSAQGWTSGNPDTQYF
TRBD2	TRBV5-1	14	few	TRBJ2-3	TGCGCCAGCAGCTTGGAGTGGGTAGCGGGTACGCAGTATTTT	CASSLEWVAGTQYF
.	TRBV7-2	14	.	TRBJ1-1	TGTGCCAGCAGCTTCGATCACTCGAACACTGAAGCTTTCTTT	CASSFDHSNTEAFF
TRBD1	TRBV2	15	many	TRBJ2-7	TGTGCCAGCAGTGTGTCGTCGGGGACAGCCTACGAGCAGTACTTC	CASSVSSGTAYEQYF
.	TRBV6-5	14	many	TRBJ2-7	TGTGCCAGCAGCCCTCTCGGCCCACGGGACGAGCAGTACTTC	CASSPLGPRDEQYF
.	TRBV7-9	16	.	TRBJ1-5	TGTGCCAGCAGCTTAGATCGCCAGTATAGCAATCAGCCCCAGCATTTT	CASSLDRQYSNQPQHF
TRBD2	TRBV4-1	15	many	TRBJ2-7	TGCGCCAGCAGCCAAGATAGCGGGGGCCCCTACGAGCAGTACTTC	CASSQDSGGPYEQYF
.	TRBV5-1	14	.	TRBJ2-3	TGCGCCAGCAGCTTGACGCCGGAGACAGATACGCAGTATTTT	CASSLTPETDTQYF
.	TRBV20-1	12	few	TRBJ2-7	TGCAGTGTAAGCGCTAGCGACTACGAGCAGTACTTC	CSVSASDYEQYF
.	TRBV11-2	13	.	TRBJ2-1	TGTGCCAGCAGCTTTAGTCGCCATGATGAGCAGTTCTTC	CASSFSRHDEQFF
.	TRBV2	14	.	TRBJ2-5	TGTGCCAGTGATTTAGTGGGGGTTCAAGAGACCCAGTACTTC	CASDLVGVQETQYF
.	TRBV29-1	13	many	TRBJ2-7	TGCAGCGTCGGGACATTGGAATCCTACGAGCAGTACTTC	CSVGTLESYEQYF
TRBD1	TRBV30	15	.	TRBJ2-1	TGTGCCTGGAGTGTACAAACAGGGGGTTACAATGAGCAGTTCTTC	CAWSVQTGGYNEQFF
.	TRBV28	14	many	TRBJ2-7	TGTGCCAGCAGTTTGAGCGGACACTCCTACGAGCAGTACTTC	CASSLSGHSYEQYF
.	TRBV9	14	many	TRBJ2-7	TGTGCCAGCAGCGTAGACGGGTCTTCCTACGAGCAGTACTTC	CASSVDGSSYEQYF
.	TRBV20-1	12	many	TRBJ2-7	TGCAGTGCTAGCGTCAGGGTCTACGAGCAGTACTTC	CSASVRVYEQYF
TRBD1	TRBV6-5	16	.	TRBJ2-7	TGTGCCAGCAGTTACTCACAGGGGGCTCACTCCTACGAGCAGTACTTC	CASSYSQGAHSYEQYF
TRBD1	TRBV29-1	13	.	TRBJ2-7	TGCAGCGTACCTGGACAGGGGGCCTACGAGCAGTACTTC	CSVPGQGAYEQYF
TRBD2	TRBV6-5	14	.	TRBJ2-5	TGTGCCAGCAGTTGGACTAGCGGGGAACAGACCCAGTACTTC	CASSWTSGEQTQYF
.	TRBV18	13	.	TRBJ1-1	TGTGCCAGCTCACCGACCGGCGAGACTGAAGCTTTCTTT	CASSPTGETEAFF
.	TRBV24-1	10	few	TRBJ2-1	TGTGCCACCACGAACAATGAGCAGTTCTTC	CATTNNEQFF
.	TRBV18	14	few	TRBJ2-5	TGTGCCAGCTCACCACAGGGCGTCCAAGAGACCCAGTACTTC	CASSPQGVQETQYF
TRBD1	TRBV2	16	.	TRBJ1-6	TGTGCCAGCAGTGACTCAGGGGGTACGAGTAATTCACCCCTCCACTTT	CASSDSGGTSNSPLHF
.	TRBV20-1	14	few	TRBJ2-2	TGCAGTGCTAGAACGGGGGAATACACCGGGGAGCTGTTTTTT	CSARTGEYTGELFF